These 30 T cell receptor beta chains were sequenced from one sample in a study of cytomegalovirus exposure and HLA in healthy donors. Researchers ran the PCR with 60 Vbeta and 13 Jbeta primers. The method was immunoSEQ multiplex PCR; TCRdb's version includes in-frame clones alone and lacks a portion of them. This table holds 220,000 or so clones, about 74% found once. Sequencing was done on a sample of PBMCs. These receptors came from a woman aged 25 to 39 in good health and CMV-seronegative.

The chain has TRBV19 and TRBJ1-1, with D perhaps matching TRBD1 (6 bases). V lost 3 bases to trimming and J lost 5 bases, with 13 bases between them. Germline CDR1 and CDR2: LNHDA and SQIVND (reference sequence). This CDR3 is 14 amino acids long. This CDR3 reads CASSIPGQSTEAFF. CDR3 sequence (DNA): TGTGCCAGTAGTATCCCCGGACAGAGTACTGAAGCTTTCTTT.

This clone was seen a handful of times. The genes are TRBV2 and TRBJ1-5, with D possibly being TRBD1 (6 bases). Germline CDR1 is SNHLY and CDR2 is FYNNEI. The CDR3 is 15 amino acids. V dropped 5 bases and J dropped 0 bases, with 11 bases sitting between them. CDR3 in DNA: TGTGCCAGCAGTATTGGACAGATTAGCAATCAGCCCCAGCATTTT. Protein product: CASSIGQISNQPQHF.

The chain recombines TRBV5-1 with TRBJ2-1; D is uncertain. V lost 7 bases and J lost 10, with 18 bases in between. This CDR3 has 13 amino acids. Germline V gives CDR1 SGHRS, CDR2 YFSETQ. CDR3 DNA sequence: TGCGCCAGCTACTCCCCCGAGGCGAAAGAGCAGTTCTTC. This gives the protein CASYSPEAKEQFF.

V and J are TRBV9 and TRBJ1-1; D is perhaps TRBD1 (5 bases). V shed 4 bases and J shed 5 bases, with 21 bases lying between them. The CDR3 has 16 amino acids. Germline CDR1 is SGDLS and CDR2 is YYNGEE. Here the CDR3 reads CASSYSWGTGLTEAFF. The DNA of the CDR3 is TGTGCCAGCAGCTACTCCTGGGGGACTGGATTAACTGAAGCTTTCTTT.

V is TRBV18 and J is TRBJ2-3; D is unclear. V shed 2 bases and J shed 6 bases, with 12 bases lying between them. The CDR3 is made up of 14 amino acids. Germline-derived CDR1 and CDR2 are KGHSH and LQKENI. In DNA, the CDR3 is TGTGCCAGCTCACCATTAGTTTCCGAGGATACGCAGTATTTT. The encoded protein is CASSPLVSEDTQYF.

This sequence joins TRBV5-1 and TRBJ2-3; D is possibly TRBD2 (7 bases). The CDR3 has 16 amino acids. V shed 4 bases and J shed 2 bases, with 17 bases lying between them. Germline values: CDR1 SGHRS, CDR2 YFSETQ. CDR3 sequence reads: CASSPQGGGYTDTQYF. As DNA, the CDR3 is TGCGCCAGCAGCCCCCAAGGGGGGGGATACACAGATACGCAGTATTTT.

This clone was observed once. This chain links TRBV15 with TRBJ1-5; D not certain. This CDR3 comprises 14 residues. Trimming shortened V by 0 bases and J by 7 bases, and 10 bases separated the two germline ends. Germline CDR1 and CDR2: LNHNV and YYDKDF (reference sequence). CDR3 DNA sequence: TGTGCCACCAGCAGAGATCGGGGTCAGCAGCCCCAGCATTTT. It encodes CATSRDRGQQPQHF.

This clone was detected only once. The junction differs from germline at one of its ends, possibly a read error. This sequence joins TRBV6-1 and TRBJ1-5, with D possibly being TRBD1 (5 bases). The germline gives CDR1 MNHNS, CDR2 SASEGT. The CDR3 runs to 17 residues. The CDR3 loop reads CAISETQGRGSNQPQHF. The CDR3 nucleotides read TGTGCCATCAGTGAGACCCAGGGAAGGGGCAGCAATCAGCCCCAGCATTTT.

The gene calls are TRBV9 and TRBJ1-2; 7 positions match TRBD1. Looked up from germline, CDR1 is SGDLS and CDR2 is YYNGEE. There are 13 residues in the CDR3. The V segment lost 4 bases and the J segment 4 bases; nucleotides outside the gene matches: 4. The CDR3 coding sequence is TGTGCCAGCAGCCGGGACAGTTCCTATGGCTACACCTTC. Translation: CASSRDSSYGYTF.

This clone came up a few times. This chain uses TRBV12-5 with TRBJ1-2; 7 positions match TRBD1. J was trimmed by 5 bases and V by 1 base; bases with no gene match: 10. The CDR3 sequence is 16 residues long. Germline-derived CDR1 and CDR2 are LGHNT and FRNRAP. CDR3 in amino acids: CASGLDFEDRRYGYTF. The CDR3 DNA reads as TGTGCTAGTGGTTTGGACTTCGAGGACAGGAGATATGGCTACACCTTC. The variable domain in full, completed from reference TRBV12-5 and TRBJ1-2, reads DARVTQTPRHKVTEMGQEVTMRCQPILGHNTVFWYRQTMMQGLELLAYFRNRAPLDDSGMPKDRFSAEMPDATLATLKIQPSEPRDSAVYFCASGLDFEDRRYGYTFGSGTRLTVV.

V and J are TRBV4-2 and TRBJ1-5; D uncertain. Trimming cost V 0 bases and J 6 bases, with 6 bases left between them. Germline V lookup: CDR1 LGHNA, CDR2 YNFKEQ. The CDR3 has 13 amino acids. The CDR3 loop is CASSQDLAQPQHF. CDR3 coding DNA: TGTGCCAGCAGCCAAGATCTGGCTCAGCCCCAGCATTTT.

The chain couples TRBV7-2 to TRBJ2-2; TRBD1 agrees at 9 bases. J lost 4 bases, V lost 4 bases, and 10 bases had no gene match. Germline assignment: CDR1 SGHTA and CDR2 FQGNSA. The CDR3 has 17 residues. This CDR3 is CASSSPQTGGGTGELFF. The CDR3 nucleotides are TGTGCCAGCAGCTCCCCTCAGACAGGGGGGGGCACCGGGGAGCTGTTTTTT.

The rearrangement links TRBV9 to TRBJ1-3, with a possible D match to TRBD1 (6 bases). V lost 6 bases to trimming and J lost 4 bases, with 11 bases between them. The germline V gene encodes CDR1 SGDLS and CDR2 YYNGEE. The CDR3 consists of 13 residues. The CDR3 nucleotides are TGTGCCAGCAACTCGAGGGGGGGAAACACCATATATTTT. Amino acid sequence: CASNSRGGNTIYF.

This chain links TRBV10-2 with TRBJ2-7; D ambiguous. The germline gives CDR1 WSHSY, CDR2 SAAADI. CDR3 length: 12 residues. Written as DNA, the CDR3 is TGCTCGGTTGGGCCGACCTCCTACGAGCAGTACTTC. This encodes CSVGPTSYEQYF.

There are a few counts of this clone. The chain uses TRBV2 and TRBJ1-1; D possibly corresponds to TRBD1 (5 bases). V lost 4 bases and J lost 5, with 14 bases in between. Germline V CDR1 and CDR2: SNHLY, FYNNEI. This CDR3 is built from 14 residues. The CDR3 region is CASSVTGLGTEAFF. The CDR3 DNA reads as TGTGCCAGCAGTGTTACAGGCCTGGGGACTGAAGCTTTCTTT. The full variable domain, its missing parts supplied by reference TRBV2 and TRBJ1-1, is EPEVTQTPSHQVTQMGQEVILRCVPISNHLYFYWYRQILGQKVEFLVSFYNNEISEKSEIFDDQFSVERPDGSNFTLKIRSTKLEDSAMYFCASSVTGLGTEAFFGQGTRLTVV.

The CDR3: CASSFGLTANYGYTF. In DNA, the CDR3 is TGCGCCAGCAGCTTCGGCTTGACAGCTAACTATGGCTACACCTTC. The rearrangement links TRBV5-1 to TRBJ1-2, with a possible D match to TRBD1 (5 bases). The CDR3 runs to 15 residues. Trimming left V 2 bases short and J 0 bases short, with 11 bases between. The germline CDR1 and CDR2 sequences are SGHRS and YFSETQ.

V and J are TRBV6-1 and TRBJ2-4; D may be TRBD1 (5 bases). Trimming took 8 bases from V and 1 from J, leaving 12 bases between them. The V gene's germline CDR1 is MNHNS and CDR2 SASEGT. The CDR3 is 14 residues long. The DNA of the CDR3 is TGTGCCAGCCTAAGGGCAGGGGCCAAAAACATTCAGTACTTC. Translated, it gives CASLRAGAKNIQYF.

The rearrangement joins TRBV29-1 to TRBJ2-1; D is ambiguous. V was cut by 1 base and J by 1 base, with 5 bases left in between. This CDR3 region has 13 residues. Per the germline V gene, CDR1 is SQVTM and CDR2 is ANQGSEA. CDR3 protein: CSVEALSYNEQFF. In nucleotides, the CDR3 is TGCAGCGTTGAAGCGCTATCCTACAATGAGCAGTTCTTC.

This clone was found a few times. The rearrangement links TRBV5-1 to TRBJ1-1, with 8 positions matching TRBD1. The length of the CDR3 is 14 residues. From germline, CDR1 is SGHRS and CDR2 YFSETQ. Trimming cost V 6 bases and J 0 bases; bases outside gene matches: 4. CDR3: CASMRDRMNTEAFF. In DNA form, the CDR3 reads TGCGCCAGCATGAGGGACAGGATGAACACTGAAGCTTTCTTT.

The V gene is TRBV11-3, the J gene TRBJ1-6; maybe TRBD1 (6 bases). The germline V and J ends were trimmed by 2 bases and 1 base, with 21 bases remaining between them. Looked up from germline, CDR1 is SGHNT and CDR2 is YENEEA. The CDR3 length is 20 residues. CDR3 residues: CASSLIHRAAVASYNSPLHF. Written as DNA, the CDR3 is TGTGCCAGCAGCTTAATACACAGGGCCGCCGTCGCGTCCTATAATTCACCCCTCCACTTT.

This clone was found a few times. The chain links TRBV9 to TRBJ2-1; weak D call: TRBD2 (5 bases). The CDR3 is made up of 13 amino acids. Germline V gene lookup returns CDR1 SGDLS and CDR2 YYNGEE. V gave up 4 bases and J gave up 4 bases, with 9 bases separating them. The CDR3 is CASSMTMYNEQFF. The CDR3 DNA follows: TGTGCCAGCAGCATGACTATGTACAATGAGCAGTTCTTC. Looking up the rest from reference TRBV9 and TRBJ2-1 gives the full variable domain: DSGVTQTPKHLITATGQRVTLRCSPRSGDLSVYWYQQSLDQGLQFLIQYYNGEERAKGNILERFSAQQFPDLHSELNLSSLELGDSALYFCASSMTMYNEQFFGPGTRLTVL.

This clone was observed a single time. The V call is TRBV7-3, the J call TRBJ2-1; 9 bases map to TRBD2. The CDR3 runs 15 residues. Germline CDR1 and CDR2: SGHTA and FQGTGA. V shed 3 bases, J shed 10 bases, and the junction held 10 bases outside the gene matches. The CDR3 spells CASSFRSGRPGEQFF. The DNA for the CDR3 is TGTGCCAGCAGCTTTCGAAGCGGGAGGCCCGGGGAGCAGTTCTTC.

Comment on this clone: The same CDR3 also results from other DNA sequences found in this sample. The J gene is TRBJ1-3, the V gene TRBV2, with D perhaps matching TRBD1 (6 bases). This CDR3 region has 14 residues. Trimming shortened V by 3 bases and J by 0 bases, and 6 bases separated the two germline ends. Looked up from germline, CDR1 is SNHLY and CDR2 is FYNNEI. The CDR3 DNA reads TGTGCCAGCAGTGAGGGACACTCTGGAAACACCATATATTTT. Residues: CASSEGHSGNTIYF.

V gene TRBV6-5 combines with J gene TRBJ1-3, with D unclear. V was clipped by 6 bases and J by 3 bases, with 12 bases between them. Germline assignment: CDR1 MNHEY and CDR2 SVGAGI. CDR3 length equals 14 residues. The DNA for the CDR3 is TGTGCCAGCAGGAACTCTGGACTTGGAAACACCATATATTTT. It yields the protein CASRNSGLGNTIYF.

The chain is built from TRBV6-6 and TRBJ1-6, with TRBD1 as a possible D gene (6 bases). Per germline, CDR1 MNHNY and CDR2 SVGAGI (reference sequence). With 6 bases removed from V and 2 bases from J, the gap between germline ends came to 14 bases. This CDR3 is built from 16 residues. The CDR3 loop is CASSQTGSTYNSPLHF. CDR3 sequence (DNA): TGTGCCAGCAGCCAAACAGGGTCGACCTATAATTCACCCCTCCACTTT.

The CDR3 DNA reads TGTGCCAGCAGTTACGCGGGACAGGGCCATGAGCAGTTCTTC. This translates into CASSYAGQGHEQFF. This sequence joins TRBV6-5 and TRBJ2-1; 9 positions match TRBD1. The germline CDR1 and CDR2 sequences are MNHEY and SVGAGI. The ends lost 2 bases at V and 8 bases at J; junction bases unmatched: 4. The CDR3 has 14 amino acids.

Comment on this clone: This specimen includes other DNA sequences encoding the same CDR3. V and J are TRBV9 and TRBJ2-5; D remains unclear. V gave up 5 bases and J gave up 4 bases, with 9 bases separating them. Germline V gives CDR1 SGDLS, CDR2 YYNGEE. The CDR3 loop spans 12 amino acids. As DNA, the CDR3 is TGTGCCAGCAGTCTTACTGGAGAGACCCAGTACTTC. It specifies CASSLTGETQYF.

The V call is TRBV6-5, the J call TRBJ2-7, with D perhaps matching TRBD2 (6 bases). The CDR3 covers 14 residues. Looked up from germline, CDR1 is MNHEY and CDR2 is SVGAGI. Trimming removed 0 bases from V and 3 bases from J, with 9 bases in between. CDR3 nucleotide sequence: TGTGCCAGCAGTTACTCACGGAGGGGCTACGAGCAGTACTTC. This codes for CASSYSRRGYEQYF.

V and J are TRBV27 and TRBJ2-7, with 9 bases fitting TRBD1. This CDR3 comprises 15 residues. V shed 5 bases, J shed 2 bases, and the junction held 7 bases outside the gene matches. The germline V gene encodes CDR1 MNHEY and CDR2 SMNVEV (reference sequence). The chain's CDR3 is CASSRTGTGTYEQYF. The CDR3 nucleotides are TGTGCCAGCAGTCGAACCGGGACAGGGACCTACGAGCAGTACTTC.

V and J are TRBV5-6 and TRBJ1-1, with D perhaps matching TRBD1 (5 bases). The ends were cut back, 2 bases at V and 5 bases at J, with 13 bases in the middle. Germline CDR1 is SGHDT and CDR2 is YYEEEE. The CDR3 runs 14 residues. CDR3 in amino acids: CASSFAGVETEAFF. The CDR3, as DNA: TGTGCCAGCAGCTTCGCGGGGGTGGAGACTGAAGCTTTCTTT.